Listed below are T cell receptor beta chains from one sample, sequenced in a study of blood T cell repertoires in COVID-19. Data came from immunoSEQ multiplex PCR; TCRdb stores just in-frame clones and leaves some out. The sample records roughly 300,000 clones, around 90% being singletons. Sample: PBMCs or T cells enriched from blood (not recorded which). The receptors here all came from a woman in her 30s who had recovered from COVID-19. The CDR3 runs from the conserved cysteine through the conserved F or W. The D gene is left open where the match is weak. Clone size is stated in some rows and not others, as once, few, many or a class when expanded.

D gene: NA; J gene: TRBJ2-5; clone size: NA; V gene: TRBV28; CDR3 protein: CASSKFAGPSEETQYF; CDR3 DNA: TGTGCCAGCAGTAAATTCGCGGGTCCAAGTGAAGAGACCCAGTACTTC
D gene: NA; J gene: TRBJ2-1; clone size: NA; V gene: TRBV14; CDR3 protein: CASSQDGTRGNEQFF; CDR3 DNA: TGTGCCAGCAGCCAAGACGGCACTCGGGGCAATGAGCAGTTCTTC
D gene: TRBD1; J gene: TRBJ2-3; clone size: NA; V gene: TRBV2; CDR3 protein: CASKTGAGTDTQYF; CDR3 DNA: TGTGCCAGCAAGACAGGGGCGGGCACAGATACGCAGTATTTT
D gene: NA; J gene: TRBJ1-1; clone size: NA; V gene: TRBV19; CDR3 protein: CASSIGGLGTEAFF; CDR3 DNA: TGTGCCAGTAGTATTGGAGGGTTGGGCACTGAAGCTTTCTTT
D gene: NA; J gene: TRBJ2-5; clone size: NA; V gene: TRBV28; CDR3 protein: CASSFSYTLLRVSAAETQYF; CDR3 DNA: TGTGCCAGCAGTTTCTCGTATACCCTTCTTCGGGTTTCCGCGGCAGAGACCCAGTACTTC
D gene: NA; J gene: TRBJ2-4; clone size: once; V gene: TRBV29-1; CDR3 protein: CSVEQQEGNIQYF; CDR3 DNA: TGCAGCGTTGAACAACAGGAGGGAAACATTCAGTACTTC
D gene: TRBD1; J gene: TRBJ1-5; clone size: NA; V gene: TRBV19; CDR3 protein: CASTLLDRGNQPQHF; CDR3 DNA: TGTGCCAGTACCCTTTTGGACAGGGGAAATCAGCCCCAGCATTTT
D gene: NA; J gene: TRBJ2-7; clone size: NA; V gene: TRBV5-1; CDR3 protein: CASSWDGSYEQYF; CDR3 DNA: TGCGCCAGCAGTTGGGACGGGAGCTACGAGCAGTACTTC
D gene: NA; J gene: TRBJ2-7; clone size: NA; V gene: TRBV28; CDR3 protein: CASSLPGTYEQYF; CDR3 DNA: TGTGCCAGCAGTTTGCCAGGGACCTACGAGCAGTACTTC
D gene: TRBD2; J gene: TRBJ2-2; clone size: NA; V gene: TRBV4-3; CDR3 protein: CASSQAPLAGGTGELFF; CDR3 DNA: TGCGCCAGCAGCCAAGCCCCGCTAGCGGGAGGTACCGGGGAGCTGTTTTTT
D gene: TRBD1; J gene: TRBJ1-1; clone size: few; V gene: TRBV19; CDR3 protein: CASSDRNRGRDAAFF; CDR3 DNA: TGTGCCAGTAGCGATAGGAACAGGGGGCGCGACGCAGCTTTCTTT
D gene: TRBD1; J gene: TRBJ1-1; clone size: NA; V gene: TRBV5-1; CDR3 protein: CASSPGQGAPITEAFF; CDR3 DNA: TGCGCCAGCAGCCCGGGACAGGGGGCGCCGATCACTGAAGCTTTCTTT
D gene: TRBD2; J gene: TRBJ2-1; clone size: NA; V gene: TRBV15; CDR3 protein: CATSLAGETNEQFF; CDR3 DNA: TGTGCCACCAGCCTAGCGGGAGAGACCAATGAGCAGTTCTTC
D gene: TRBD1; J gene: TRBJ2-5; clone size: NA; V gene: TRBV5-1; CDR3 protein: CASSPASGGRGETQYF; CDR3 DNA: TGCGCCAGCAGCCCGGCATCAGGGGGCCGGGGAGAGACCCAGTACTTC
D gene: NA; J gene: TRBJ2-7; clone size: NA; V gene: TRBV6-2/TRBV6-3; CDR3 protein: CASSNGGSNEQYF; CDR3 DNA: TGTGCCAGCAGTAACGGAGGGTCTAACGAGCAGTACTTC
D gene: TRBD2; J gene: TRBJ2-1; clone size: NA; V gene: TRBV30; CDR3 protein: CAWSVLASGRNEQFF; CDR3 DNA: TGTGCCTGGAGTGTACTTGCTAGCGGGAGAAATGAGCAGTTCTTC
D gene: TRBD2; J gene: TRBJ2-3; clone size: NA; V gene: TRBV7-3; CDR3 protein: CASSLIGSGSADTQYF; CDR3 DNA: TGTGCCAGCAGCTTAATCGGGAGCGGGAGCGCAGATACGCAGTATTTT
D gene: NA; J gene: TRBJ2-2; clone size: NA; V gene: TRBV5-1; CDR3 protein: CASSWTTGELFF; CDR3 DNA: TGCGCCAGCAGCTGGACTACCGGGGAGCTGTTTTTT
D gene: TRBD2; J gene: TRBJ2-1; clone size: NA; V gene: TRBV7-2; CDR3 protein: CASSWTSGRRSYNEQFF; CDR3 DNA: TGTGCCAGCAGTTGGACTAGCGGGAGGCGGTCCTACAATGAGCAGTTCTTC
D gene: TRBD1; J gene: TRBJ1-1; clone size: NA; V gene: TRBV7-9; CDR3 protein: CASSLAGGPNTEAFF; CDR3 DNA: TGTGCCAGCAGCTTAGCAGGGGGCCCGAACACTGAAGCTTTCTTT
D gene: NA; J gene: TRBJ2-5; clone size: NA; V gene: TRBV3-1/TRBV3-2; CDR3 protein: CASSLVREETQYF; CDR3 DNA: TGTGCCAGCAGCCTTGTCAGGGAAGAGACCCAGTACTTC
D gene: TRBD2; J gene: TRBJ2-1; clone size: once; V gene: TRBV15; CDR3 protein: CATSRELAGGPSVYNEQFF; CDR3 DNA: TGTGCCACCAGCAGAGAACTAGCGGGAGGGCCCTCGGTCTACAATGAGCAGTTCTTC
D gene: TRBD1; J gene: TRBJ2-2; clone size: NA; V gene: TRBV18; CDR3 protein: CASSPSDRVPLAGELFF; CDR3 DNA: TGTGCCAGCTCACCAAGCGACAGGGTGCCCTTGGCCGGGGAGCTGTTTTTT
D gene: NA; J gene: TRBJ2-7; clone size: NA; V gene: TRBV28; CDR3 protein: CASRKTGTYEQYF; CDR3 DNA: TGTGCCAGCAGGAAGACGGGAACCTACGAGCAGTACTTC
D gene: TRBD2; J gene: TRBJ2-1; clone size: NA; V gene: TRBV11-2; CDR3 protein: CASSLTGGNNEQFF; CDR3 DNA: TGTGCCAGCAGCTTGACGGGAGGGAACAATGAGCAGTTCTTC
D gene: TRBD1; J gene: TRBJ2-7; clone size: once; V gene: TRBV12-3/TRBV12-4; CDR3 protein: CASSLDRVGEQYF; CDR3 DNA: TGTGCCAGCAGTCTGGACAGGGTTGGCGAGCAGTACTTC
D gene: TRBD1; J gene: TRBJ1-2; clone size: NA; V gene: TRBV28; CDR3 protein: CASMGQGPPNYGYTF; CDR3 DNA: TGTGCCAGCATGGGACAGGGGCCTCCCAACTATGGCTACACCTTC